The rows below give T cell receptor beta chains drawn from one sample of a study of pediatric ulcerative colitis. Some clones are missing from TCRdb's copy, which holds only in-frame ones; the method was immunoSEQ multiplex PCR. The sample has roughly 37,000 clones; 75% to 90% are singletons. The specimen was blood. These receptor sequences come from a girl between 10 and 17 years old with moderate ulcerative colitis. Each CDR3 is given with its conserved first and last residue. The order of the fields is J gene, D gene, clone size, V gene, CDR3 length, CDR3 protein, CDR3 DNA. D genes are given only for firm matches. The size field is filled for only some rows; it gives once, few, many or a size class.

J: TRBJ1-2
D: TRBD1
size: .
V: TRBV11-1
length: 17
CDR3: CASSLNTGTGGNYGYTF
DNA: TGTGCCAGCAGCTTGAATACCGGGACAGGGGGCAACTATGGCTACACCTTC

J: TRBJ2-1
D: TRBD1
size: .
V: TRBV4-2
length: 15
CDR3: CASSKSGTGDNEQFF
DNA: TGTGCCAGCAGCAAGTCCGGGACAGGAGACAATGAGCAGTTCTTC

J: TRBJ2-7
D: TRBD1
size: .
V: TRBV6-5
length: 16
CDR3: CASSFYPGQVSHEQYF
DNA: TGTGCCAGCAGTTTCTACCCGGGACAGGTCTCCCACGAGCAGTACTTC

J: TRBJ2-2
D: .
size: .
V: TRBV6-1
length: 15
CDR3: CASSARQQGPGELFF
DNA: TGTGCCAGCAGCGCGCGACAGCAGGGACCCGGGGAGCTGTTTTTT

J: TRBJ2-2
D: .
size: .
V: TRBV28
length: 17
CDR3: CASSFVFLGANTGELFF
DNA: TGTGCCAGCAGTTTTGTCTTTCTGGGGGCGAACACCGGGGAGCTGTTTTTT

J: TRBJ1-2
D: .
size: .
V: TRBV7-3
length: 13
CDR3: CASSPAGGDGYTF
DNA: TGTGCCAGCAGCCCGGCGGGAGGGGATGGCTACACCTTC

J: TRBJ1-2
D: TRBD1
size: .
V: TRBV5-1
length: 14
CDR3: CASSSGQLSYGYTF
DNA: TGCGCCAGCAGCTCGGGACAGCTCTCCTATGGCTACACCTTC

J: TRBJ2-3
D: .
size: .
V: TRBV27
length: 15
CDR3: CASTPRYGSTDTQYF
DNA: TGTGCCAGTACTCCCCGGTACGGGAGCACAGATACGCAGTATTTT

J: TRBJ2-7
D: .
size: .
V: TRBV5-1
length: 14
CDR3: CASSLSASSHEQYF
DNA: TGCGCCAGCAGCTTGTCAGCCAGCTCCCACGAGCAGTACTTC

J: TRBJ1-2
D: .
size: .
V: TRBV30
length: 13
CDR3: CAWSAGGDYGYTF
DNA: TGTGCCTGGAGCGCAGGAGGTGACTATGGCTACACCTTC

J: TRBJ2-7
D: TRBD1
size: .
V: TRBV29-1
length: 15
CDR3: CSVSDGTGVSYEQYF
DNA: TGCAGCGTTTCTGACGGGACAGGGGTTTCCTACGAGCAGTACTTC

J: TRBJ2-1
D: .
size: .
V: TRBV4-1
length: 14
CDR3: CASRQDSSYNEQFF
DNA: TGCGCCAGCAGACAGGACAGCTCCTACAATGAGCAGTTCTTC

J: TRBJ2-2
D: TRBD1
size: .
V: TRBV4-3
length: 18
CDR3: CASSQAAPGQGSAGELFF
DNA: TGCGCCAGCAGCCAAGCCGCCCCCGGACAGGGATCCGCCGGGGAGCTGTTTTTT

J: TRBJ2-7
D: .
size: once
V: TRBV7-9
length: 11
CDR3: CASSFLYEQYF
DNA: TGTGCCAGCAGCTTTCTCTACGAGCAGTACTTC

J: TRBJ1-5
D: TRBD1
size: few
V: TRBV6-6
length: 14
CDR3: CASSADRGSQPQHF
DNA: TGTGCCAGCAGTGCAGACAGGGGATCTCAGCCCCAGCATTTT

J: TRBJ1-4
D: TRBD1
size: .
V: TRBV6-6
length: 13
CDR3: CASSRQGREKLFF
DNA: TGTGCCAGCAGTCGACAGGGGCGTGAAAAACTGTTTTTT

J: TRBJ1-5
D: .
size: .
V: TRBV7-9
length: 13
CDR3: CASSLEGDQPQHF
DNA: TGTGCCAGCAGCTTAGAGGGGGATCAGCCCCAGCATTTT

J: TRBJ2-2
D: .
size: .
V: TRBV4-3
length: 15
CDR3: CASSQDQGGPGELFF
DNA: TGCGCCAGCAGCCAAGATCAGGGGGGGCCCGGGGAGCTGTTTTTT